A selection of T cell receptor beta chains follows, all from one sample in a study of T cell responses to AZD1222 COVID-19 vaccine. The protocol was immunoSEQ multiplex PCR, while the TCRdb copy is restricted to in-frame clones and leaves out a portion. The sample carries some 100,000 clones, around nine tenths recorded once. The sequencing here drew on peripheral blood, taken on day 0 of AZD1222 vaccination. These receptors were collected from an adult in good health. CDR3s include the opening cysteine and the closing phenylalanine or tryptophan. D genes are given only for firm matches. Only part of the rows carry a size: once, few, many, or a class if the clone is expanded.

>TRBV9|.|16|.|TRBJ1-5
CARSGKVILSNQPQHF
TGTGCCAGAAGCGGGAAGGTGATATTAAGCAATCAGCCCCAGCATTTT
>TRBV12-5|.|15|TRBD1|TRBJ1-1
CASGLVQGTGVEAFF
TGTGCTAGTGGTTTGGTACAGGGGACAGGGGTTGAAGCTTTCTTT
>TRBV9|.|14|TRBD1|TRBJ1-2
CASSPGTGPYGYTF
TGTGCCAGCAGCCCGGGGACAGGGCCCTATGGCTACACCTTC
>TRBV6-1|.|16|.|TRBJ2-7
CASSDYWTAGSYEQYF
TGTGCCAGCAGTGACTACTGGACGGCGGGCTCCTACGAGCAGTACTTC
>TRBV24-1|few|14|.|TRBJ1-2
CATSDSGGFYGYTF
TGTGCCACCAGTGATTCTGGGGGGTTCTATGGCTACACCTTC
>TRBV4-1|many|17|TRBD2|TRBJ2-1
CASSRVSGLAGYNEQFF
TGCGCCAGCAGCCGAGTTTCAGGACTAGCGGGCTACAATGAGCAGTTCTTC
>TRBV7-9|few|17|TRBD2|TRBJ2-1
CASSFVISGRGDNEQFF
TGTGCCAGCAGCTTTGTTATAAGCGGGAGAGGGGACAATGAGCAGTTCTTC
>TRBV7-2|.|14|.|TRBJ2-7
CASSPRSGLYEQYF
TGTGCCAGCAGCCCCCGCTCGGGGCTCTACGAGCAGTACTTC
>TRBV4-2|.|16|TRBD1|TRBJ2-1
CASSQPGTGGSDEQFF
TGTGCCAGCAGCCAGCCCGGGACAGGGGGCTCTGATGAGCAGTTCTTC
>TRBV18|.|16|.|TRBJ1-2
CASSPDSGGFGYGYTF
TGTGCCAGCTCACCCGATTCGGGAGGATTTGGCTATGGCTACACCTTC
>TRBV9|.|16|.|TRBJ2-1
CASSVGTDSSYNEQFF
TGTGCCAGCAGCGTAGGTACGGATAGCTCCTACAATGAGCAGTTCTTC
>TRBV28|.|14|TRBD1|TRBJ1-2
CASSFSTGGYGYTF
TGTGCCAGCAGTTTTTCAACAGGGGGCTATGGCTACACCTTC
>TRBV6-5|.|14|TRBD1|TRBJ2-7
CASRPGQGVYEQYF
TGTGCCAGCAGACCGGGACAGGGGGTGTACGAGCAGTACTTC
>TRBV7-3|.|13|TRBD1|TRBJ2-5
CASSPTGQGTQYF
TGTGCCAGCAGCCCGACAGGGCAGGGGACCCAGTACTTC
>TRBV28|.|12|.|TRBJ1-4
CASSSRGEKLFF
TGTGCCAGCAGTTCCAGGGGAGAAAAACTGTTTTTT
>TRBV28|.|15|.|TRBJ1-5
CASSRAAGGGQPQHF
TGTGCCAGCAGCCGGGCGGCTGGAGGAGGTCAGCCCCAGCATTTT
>TRBV5-4|.|15|.|TRBJ1-4
CASSLTGNAGEKLFF
TGTGCCAGCAGCCTCACAGGGAATGCGGGCGAAAAACTGTTTTTT
>TRBV27|.|14|.|TRBJ1-5
CASSLGRSNQPQHF
TGTGCCAGCAGTTTGGGGCGGTCAAATCAGCCCCAGCATTTT
>TRBV18|.|14|TRBD1|TRBJ1-3
CASSLRDSGNTIYF
TGTGCCAGCTCGCTCCGGGACAGTGGAAACACCATATATTTT
>TRBV27|once|13|TRBD1|TRBJ2-7
CATRGRASPEQYF
TGTGCCACCAGGGGGCGAGCGTCCCCCGAGCAGTACTTC
>TRBV29-1|.|15|.|TRBJ2-3
CSAEWPGQRTDTQYF
TGCAGCGCCGAATGGCCAGGGCAACGCACAGATACGCAGTATTTT
>TRBV28|.|15|.|TRBJ2-7
CASTRLGQPSYEQYF
TGTGCCAGCACGCGGCTCGGGCAGCCCAGCTACGAGCAGTACTTC
>TRBV7-9|.|13|.|TRBJ1-5
CASSLYEGQPQHF
TGTGCCAGCAGCCTCTACGAGGGTCAGCCCCAGCATTTT
>TRBV27|.|19|TRBD2|TRBJ2-2
CASSPLSLAGKRGTGELFF
TGTGCCAGCAGTCCCTTGAGTCTAGCGGGAAAGCGGGGCACCGGGGAGCTGTTTTTT
>TRBV7-9|.|14|TRBD1|TRBJ2-2
CASRGGQGSGELFF
TGTGCCAGCAGGGGGGGACAGGGCTCCGGGGAGCTGTTTTTT
>TRBV5-1|few|14|.|TRBJ1-6
CASRGSSGVSPLHF
TGCGCCAGCAGGGGAAGTTCTGGGGTCTCACCCCTCCACTTT
>TRBV29-1|.|13|TRBD1|TRBJ1-1
CSALGTGNTEAFF
TGCAGCGCCCTCGGGACAGGGAACACTGAAGCTTTCTTT
>TRBV6-1|.|14|.|TRBJ1-5
CASSEAGGMFPQHF
TGTGCCAGCAGTGAAGCCGGGGGAATGTTTCCCCAGCATTTT
>TRBV3-1/TRBV3-2|.|15|TRBD2|TRBJ2-1
CASSQGTSPYNEQFF
TGTGCCAGCAGCCAAGGGACTAGTCCCTACAATGAGCAGTTCTTC
>TRBV5-1|.|20|TRBD2|TRBJ2-1
CASSFRTPGLAGVGYNEQFF
TGCGCCAGCAGCTTCCGTACACCGGGACTAGCGGGAGTGGGTTACAATGAGCAGTTCTTC
>TRBV2|.|12|TRBD2|TRBJ2-5
CASRGGRQTQYF
TGTGCCAGCAGGGGCGGGAGGCAGACCCAGTACTTC
>TRBV7-3|.|13|.|TRBJ2-2
CASSGGATGELFF
TGTGCCAGCAGCGGGGGCGCCACCGGGGAGCTGTTTTTT
>TRBV7-2|.|15|TRBD2|TRBJ2-1
CASSTSGRTYNEQFF
TGTGCCAGCAGCACTAGCGGGAGAACCTACAATGAGCAGTTCTTC
>TRBV5-1|few|13|.|TRBJ2-5
CASKAERVETQYF
TGCGCCAGCAAGGCAGAGCGGGTGGAGACCCAGTACTTC
>TRBV5-6|.|15|TRBD1|TRBJ1-1
CASSPWDRSLYEAFF
TGTGCCAGCAGCCCGTGGGACAGGAGCCTTTATGAAGCTTTCTTT
>TRBV6-5|once|16|.|TRBJ2-6
CASSYQAGIGANVLTF
TGTGCCAGCAGTTACCAAGCAGGGATTGGGGCCAACGTCCTGACTTTC
>TRBV3-1/TRBV3-2|.|21|TRBD1|TRBJ1-5
CASSQDQYKDRGRDSNQPQHF
TGTGCCAGCAGCCAAGATCAATACAAAGACAGGGGGAGAGATAGCAATCAGCCCCAGCATTTT
>TRBV9|.|16|.|TRBJ2-7
CASSVGAAARTGRQYF
TGTGCCAGCAGCGTAGGGGCGGCCGCCAGAACCGGACGGCAGTACTTC
>TRBV7-2|.|14|TRBD2|TRBJ2-5
CASSLFASGETQYF
TGTGCCAGCAGCTTATTTGCTAGCGGGGAGACCCAGTACTTC
>TRBV10-2|.|15|TRBD2|TRBJ2-7
CASRTASGSGYEQYF
TGCGCCAGCAGGACAGCCAGCGGGAGTGGGTACGAGCAGTACTTC
>TRBV7-9|.|16|TRBD2|TRBJ2-3
CASSGRTSGRGDTQYF
TGTGCCAGCAGCGGCCGGACTAGCGGGAGGGGGGATACGCAGTATTTT
>TRBV7-2|.|15|.|TRBJ1-3
CASSLEHRSGNTIYF
TGTGCCAGCAGCTTAGAACATCGCTCTGGAAACACCATATATTTT
>TRBV24-1|.|16|.|TRBJ2-1
CATSDPGGYSYNEQFF
TGTGCCACCAGTGATCCCGGAGGTTACTCCTACAATGAGCAGTTCTTC
>TRBV30|.|13|TRBD2|TRBJ2-1
CAFSPGLRNEQFF
TGTGCCTTCTCCCCGGGACTAAGGAATGAGCAGTTCTTC
>TRBV10-3|.|16|.|TRBJ2-2
CAISGRGAPDTGELFF
TGTGCCATCAGTGGTCGGGGGGCTCCCGACACCGGGGAGCTGTTTTTT
>TRBV11-3|.|15|TRBD1|TRBJ2-7
CASSLGTGGFYEQYF
TGTGCCAGCAGCTTGGGGACAGGGGGCTTCTACGAGCAGTACTTC
>TRBV6-5|.|12|.|TRBJ2-1
CASSPSGNEQFF
TGTGCCAGCAGTCCAAGCGGGAATGAGCAGTTCTTC
>TRBV30|once|14|TRBD1|TRBJ1-2
CAWSGTGTGTGYTF
TGTGCCTGGAGCGGAACCGGGACAGGGACTGGCTACACCTTC
>TRBV12-3/TRBV12-4|.|13|TRBD1|TRBJ1-4
CASSSGTGRKLFF
TGTGCCAGCAGCTCCGGGACAGGGCGTAAACTGTTTTTT
>TRBV27|.|16|TRBD1|TRBJ1-4
CASSPGTAATNEKLFF
TGTGCCAGCAGTCCCGGGACAGCAGCAACTAATGAAAAACTGTTTTTT
>TRBV28|.|15|TRBD2|TRBJ2-7
CASSQPSGSRGEQYF
TGTGCCAGCAGTCAACCTAGCGGCAGTCGCGGCGAGCAGTACTTC
>TRBV7-3|once|16|TRBD2|TRBJ2-2
CASSPRASGSHGELFF
TGTGCCAGCAGCCCTAGGGCTAGCGGGAGTCACGGGGAGCTGTTTTTT
>TRBV5-8|.|14|.|TRBJ1-6
CASTTGRNNSPLHF
TGTGCCAGCACCACGGGACGGAATAATTCACCCCTCCACTTT
>TRBV7-6|.|13|TRBD2|TRBJ2-7
CASSRAGVHEQYF
TGTGCCAGCAGTAGGGCGGGGGTCCACGAGCAGTACTTC
>TRBV15|.|16|.|TRBJ1-4
CATSRDPRTANEKLFF
TGTGCCACCAGCAGAGATCCAAGGACAGCTAATGAAAAACTGTTTTTT
>TRBV6-4|.|16|TRBD2|TRBJ2-1
CASSGTSGRSYNEQFF
TGTGCCAGCAGTGGGACTAGCGGACGCTCCTACAATGAGCAGTTCTTC
>TRBV2|once|14|.|TRBJ1-4
CASSDWIEGEKLFF
TGTGCCAGCAGTGATTGGATAGAGGGTGAAAAACTGTTTTTT
>TRBV23-1|.|14|.|TRBJ1-6
CASPVWGCNSPLHF
TGCGCCAGCCCCGTGTGGGGGTGTAATTCACCCCTCCACTTT
>TRBV2|.|13|.|TRBJ1-5
CAARPGGNQPQHF
TGTGCCGCCCGACCAGGGGGCAATCAGCCCCAGCATTTT